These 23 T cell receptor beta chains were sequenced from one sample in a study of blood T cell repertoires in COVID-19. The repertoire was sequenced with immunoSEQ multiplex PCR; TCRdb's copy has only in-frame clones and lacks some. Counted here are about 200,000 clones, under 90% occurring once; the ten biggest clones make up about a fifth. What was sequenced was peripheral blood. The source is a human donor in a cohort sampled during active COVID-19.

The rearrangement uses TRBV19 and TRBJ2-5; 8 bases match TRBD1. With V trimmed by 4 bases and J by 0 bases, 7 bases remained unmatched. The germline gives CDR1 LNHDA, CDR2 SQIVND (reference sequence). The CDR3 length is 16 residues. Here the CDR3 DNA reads TGTGCCAGTAGTAAGGGACAGGTGGGGTACCAAGAGACCCAGTACTTC. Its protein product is CASSKGQVGYQETQYF.

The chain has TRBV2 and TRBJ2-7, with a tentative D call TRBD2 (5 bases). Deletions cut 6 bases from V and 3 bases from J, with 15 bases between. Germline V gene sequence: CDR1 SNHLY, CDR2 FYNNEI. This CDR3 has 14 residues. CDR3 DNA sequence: TGTGCCAGCAGCCCCGTGTTCGGGGTCTACGAGCAGTACTTC. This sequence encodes CASSPVFGVYEQYF.

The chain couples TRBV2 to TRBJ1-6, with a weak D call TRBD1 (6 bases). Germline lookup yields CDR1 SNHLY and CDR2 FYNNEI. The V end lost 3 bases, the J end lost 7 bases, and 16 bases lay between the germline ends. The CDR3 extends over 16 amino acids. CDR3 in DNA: TGTGCCAGCAGTGATCCCCCCACAGGGATGAATTCACCCCTCCACTTT. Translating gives CASSDPPTGMNSPLHF.

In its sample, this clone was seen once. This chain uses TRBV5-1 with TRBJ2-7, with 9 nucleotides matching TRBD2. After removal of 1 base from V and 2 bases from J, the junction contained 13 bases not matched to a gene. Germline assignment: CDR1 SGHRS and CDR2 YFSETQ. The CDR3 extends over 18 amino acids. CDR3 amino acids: CASSLSWSSGRSAYEQYF. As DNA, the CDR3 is TGCGCCAGCAGCTTGTCTTGGTCCAGCGGGAGGAGTGCCTACGAGCAGTACTTC. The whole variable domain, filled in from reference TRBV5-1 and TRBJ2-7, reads KAGVTQTPRYLIKTRGQQVTLSCSPISGHRSVSWYQQTPGQGLQFLFEYFSETQRNKGNFPGRFSGRQFSNSRSEMNVSTLELGDSALYLCASSLSWSSGRSAYEQYFGPGTRLTVT.

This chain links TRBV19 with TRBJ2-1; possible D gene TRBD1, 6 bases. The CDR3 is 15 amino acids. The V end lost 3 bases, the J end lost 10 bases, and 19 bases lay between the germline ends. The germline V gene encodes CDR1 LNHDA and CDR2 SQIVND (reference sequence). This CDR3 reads CASSIDLGDTREQFF. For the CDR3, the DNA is TGTGCCAGTAGTATTGATTTGGGGGACACTAGGGAGCAGTTCTTC. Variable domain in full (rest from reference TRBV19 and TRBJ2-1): DGGITQSPKYLFRKEGQNVTLSCEQNLNHDAMYWYRQDPGQGLRLIYYSQIVNDFQKGDIAEGYSVSREKKESFPLTVTSAQKNPTAFYLCASSIDLGDTREQFFGPGTRLTVL.

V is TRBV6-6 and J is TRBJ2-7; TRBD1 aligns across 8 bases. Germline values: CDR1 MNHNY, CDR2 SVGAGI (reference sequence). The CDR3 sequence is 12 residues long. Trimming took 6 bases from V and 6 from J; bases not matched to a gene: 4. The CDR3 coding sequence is TGTGCCAGCAGCAGAACAGGGGGCGAGCAGTACGTC. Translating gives CASSRTGGEQYV.

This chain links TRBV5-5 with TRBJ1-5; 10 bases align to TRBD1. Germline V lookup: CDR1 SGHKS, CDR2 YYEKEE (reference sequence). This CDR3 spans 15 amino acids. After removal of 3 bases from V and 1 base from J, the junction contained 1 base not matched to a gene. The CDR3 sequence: CASSWGQGSNQPQHF. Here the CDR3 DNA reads TGTGCCAGCAGCTGGGGACAGGGGAGCAATCAGCCCCAGCATTTT. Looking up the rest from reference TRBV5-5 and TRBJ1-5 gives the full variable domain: DAGVTQSPTHLIKTRGQQVTLRCSPISGHKSVSWYQQVLGQGPQFIFQYYEKEERGRGNFPDRFSARQFPNYSSELNVNALLLGDSALYLCASSWGQGSNQPQHFGDGTRLSIL.

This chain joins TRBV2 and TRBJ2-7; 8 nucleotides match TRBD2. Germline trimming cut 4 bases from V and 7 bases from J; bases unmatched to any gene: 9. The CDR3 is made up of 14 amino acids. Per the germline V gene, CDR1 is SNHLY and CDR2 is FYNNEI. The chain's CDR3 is CASSVIAGLGEQYF. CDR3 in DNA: TGTGCCAGCAGTGTGATAGCGGGATTGGGGGAGCAGTACTTC. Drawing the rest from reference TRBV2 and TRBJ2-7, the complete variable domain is EPEVTQTPSHQVTQMGQEVILRCVPISNHLYFYWYRQILGQKVEFLVSFYNNEISEKSEIFDDQFSVERPDGSNFTLKIRSTKLEDSAMYFCASSVIAGLGEQYFGPGTRLTVT.

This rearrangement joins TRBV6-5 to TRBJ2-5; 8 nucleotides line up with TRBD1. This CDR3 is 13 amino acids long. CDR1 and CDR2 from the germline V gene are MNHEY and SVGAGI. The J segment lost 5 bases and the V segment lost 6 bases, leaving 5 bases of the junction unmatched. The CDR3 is CASRTTGAETQYF. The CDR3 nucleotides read TGTGCCAGCAGGACGACAGGGGCCGAGACCCAGTACTTC.

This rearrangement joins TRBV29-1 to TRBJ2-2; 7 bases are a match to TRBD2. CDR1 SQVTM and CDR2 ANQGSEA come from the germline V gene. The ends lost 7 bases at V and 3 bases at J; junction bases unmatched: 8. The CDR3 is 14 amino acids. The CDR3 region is CSAAPSGHTGELFF. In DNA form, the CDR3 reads TGCAGCGCCGCTCCTAGCGGCCACACCGGGGAGCTGTTTTTT.

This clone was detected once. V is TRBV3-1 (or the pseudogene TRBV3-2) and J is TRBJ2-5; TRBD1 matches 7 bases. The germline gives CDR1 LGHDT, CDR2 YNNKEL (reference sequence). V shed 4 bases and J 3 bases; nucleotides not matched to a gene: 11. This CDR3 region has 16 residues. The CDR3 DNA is TGTGCCAGCAGCCCGACAGGGTTGGAGATTAAAGAGACCCAGTACTTC. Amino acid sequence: CASSPTGLEIKETQYF.

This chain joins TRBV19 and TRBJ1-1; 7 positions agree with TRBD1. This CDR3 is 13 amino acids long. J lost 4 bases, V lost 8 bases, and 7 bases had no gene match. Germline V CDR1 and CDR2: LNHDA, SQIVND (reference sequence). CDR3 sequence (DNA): TGTGCCAGTGGGCAACAGGGGATCACTGAAGCTTTCTTT. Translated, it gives CASGQQGITEAFF.

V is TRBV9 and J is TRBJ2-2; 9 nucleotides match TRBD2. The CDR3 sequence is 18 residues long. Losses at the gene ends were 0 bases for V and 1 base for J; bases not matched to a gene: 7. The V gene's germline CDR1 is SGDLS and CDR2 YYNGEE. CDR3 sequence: CASSVAGVAGVNTGELFF. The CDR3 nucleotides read TGTGCCAGCAGCGTAGCTGGGGTAGCGGGGGTGAACACCGGGGAGCTGTTTTTT. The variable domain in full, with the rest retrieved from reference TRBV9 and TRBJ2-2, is DSGVTQTPKHLITATGQRVTLRCSPRSGDLSVYWYQQSLDQGLQFLIQYYNGEERAKGNILERFSAQQFPDLHSELNLSSLELGDSALYFCASSVAGVAGVNTGELFFGEGSRLTVL.

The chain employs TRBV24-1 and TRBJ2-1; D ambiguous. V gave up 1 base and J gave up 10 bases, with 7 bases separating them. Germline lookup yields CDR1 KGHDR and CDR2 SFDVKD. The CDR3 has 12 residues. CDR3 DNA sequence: TGTGCCACCAGTGATTTTTTAGAGGAGCAGTTCTTC. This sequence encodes CATSDFLEEQFF.

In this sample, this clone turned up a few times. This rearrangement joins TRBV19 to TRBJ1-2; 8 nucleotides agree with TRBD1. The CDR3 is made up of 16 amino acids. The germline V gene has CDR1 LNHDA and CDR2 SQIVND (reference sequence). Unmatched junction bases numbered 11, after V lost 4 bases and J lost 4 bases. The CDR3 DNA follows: TGTGCCAGTAGTAAGGGGCAGGGGGCGCGCAGCTATGGCTACACCTTC. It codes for CASSKGQGARSYGYTF.

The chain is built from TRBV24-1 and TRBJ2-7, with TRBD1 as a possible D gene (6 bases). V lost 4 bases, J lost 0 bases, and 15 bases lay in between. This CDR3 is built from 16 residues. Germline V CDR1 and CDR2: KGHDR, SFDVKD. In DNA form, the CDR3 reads TGTGCCACCAGTGAGGACAGTCCGAATAGCTCCTACGAGCAGTACGTC. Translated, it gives CATSEDSPNSSYEQYV.

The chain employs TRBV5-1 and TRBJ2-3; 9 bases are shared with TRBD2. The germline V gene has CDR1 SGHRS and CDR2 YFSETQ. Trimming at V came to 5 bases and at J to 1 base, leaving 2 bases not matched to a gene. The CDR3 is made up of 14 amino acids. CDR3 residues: CASRKRGGTDTQYF. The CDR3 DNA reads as TGCGCCAGCAGAAAGCGGGGGGGCACAGATACGCAGTATTTT.

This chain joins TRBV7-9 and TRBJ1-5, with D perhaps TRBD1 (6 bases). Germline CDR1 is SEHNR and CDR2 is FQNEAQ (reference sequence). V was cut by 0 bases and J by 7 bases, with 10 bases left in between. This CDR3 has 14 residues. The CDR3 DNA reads TGTGCCAGCAGCTTAGCAGGGGGAGAACAGCCCCAGCATTTT. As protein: CASSLAGGEQPQHF.

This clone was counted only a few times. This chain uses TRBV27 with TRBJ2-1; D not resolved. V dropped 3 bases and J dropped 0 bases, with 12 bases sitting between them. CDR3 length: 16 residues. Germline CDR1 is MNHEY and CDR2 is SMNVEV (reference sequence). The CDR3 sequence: CASSLAQSSSYNEQFF. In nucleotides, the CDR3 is TGTGCCAGCAGTTTGGCCCAATCCAGCTCCTACAATGAGCAGTTCTTC.

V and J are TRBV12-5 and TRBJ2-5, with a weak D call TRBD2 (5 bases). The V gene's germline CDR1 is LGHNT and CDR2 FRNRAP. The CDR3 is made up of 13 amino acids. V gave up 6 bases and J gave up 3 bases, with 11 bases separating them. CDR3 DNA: TGTGCTAGTGGCCCTGCGGAGGAAGAGACCCAGTACTTC. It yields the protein CASGPAEEETQYF.

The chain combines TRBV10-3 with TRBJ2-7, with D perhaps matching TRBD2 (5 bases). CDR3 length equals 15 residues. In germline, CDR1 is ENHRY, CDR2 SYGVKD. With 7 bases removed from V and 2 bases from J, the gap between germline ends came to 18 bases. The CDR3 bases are TGTGCCATCATCGGGTTGGTGGGAGAGACCTACGAGCAGTACTTC. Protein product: CAIIGLVGETYEQYF.

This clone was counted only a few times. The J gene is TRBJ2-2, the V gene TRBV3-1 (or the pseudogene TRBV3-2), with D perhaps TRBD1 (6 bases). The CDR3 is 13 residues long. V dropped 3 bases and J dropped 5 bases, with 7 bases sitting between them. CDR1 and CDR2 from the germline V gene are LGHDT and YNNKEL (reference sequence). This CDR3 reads CASSQQGTGELFF. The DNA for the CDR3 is TGTGCCAGCAGCCAGCAGGGGACCGGGGAGCTGTTTTTT.

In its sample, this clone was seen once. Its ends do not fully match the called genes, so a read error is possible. The CDR3 protein is CASSPRTGQGDNF. The CDR3 DNA follows: TGTGCCAGCTCCCCCAGAACGGGACAGGGCGATAATTTT. The J gene is TRBJ2-3, the V gene TRBV18; 9 bases fit TRBD1. Per the germline V gene, CDR1 is KGHSH and CDR2 is LQKENI. The CDR3 contains 13 residues.